This T cell receptor beta chain comes out of a study of T-cell memory formation after mild COVID-19. Turning to the study itself: Clusters were largely donor specific.

Study-level points and caveats: Pre-infection memory harbored some responding clones, suggesting cross-reactive memory joined. Those CD4+ clones that contracted were mainly in CM and EM (CD8+ ones in EMRA).

There are 15 residues in the CDR3. Looked up from germline, CDR1 is LGHNA and CDR2 is YSLEER. The V end lost 4 bases, the J end lost 1 base, and 11 bases lay between the germline ends. TCRalpha and TCRbeta libraries used 5'RACE with constant-segment primers and UMIs. TCRdb fed the 5' RACE reads into MiXCR, producing one record per CDR3 protein. The table lists about half a million distinct CDR3 sequences, about 20% of them singletons. This clonotype was recorded a few times. What it binds is not known. The sequenced material came from PBMCs or a T cell subset sorted from them (not recorded which). The chain is built from TRBV4-3 and TRBJ2-1; D may correspond to TRBD1 or TRBD2 (6 bases each). This clonotype originated in an adult woman who had mild COVID-19 (a few samples of this study predate the infection). Cell type and time point are not known. In nucleotides, the CDR3 is TGCGCCAGCAGCCTCTGGAGGGGGTCCTACAATGAGCAGTTCTTC. It translates to CASSLWRGSYNEQFF.